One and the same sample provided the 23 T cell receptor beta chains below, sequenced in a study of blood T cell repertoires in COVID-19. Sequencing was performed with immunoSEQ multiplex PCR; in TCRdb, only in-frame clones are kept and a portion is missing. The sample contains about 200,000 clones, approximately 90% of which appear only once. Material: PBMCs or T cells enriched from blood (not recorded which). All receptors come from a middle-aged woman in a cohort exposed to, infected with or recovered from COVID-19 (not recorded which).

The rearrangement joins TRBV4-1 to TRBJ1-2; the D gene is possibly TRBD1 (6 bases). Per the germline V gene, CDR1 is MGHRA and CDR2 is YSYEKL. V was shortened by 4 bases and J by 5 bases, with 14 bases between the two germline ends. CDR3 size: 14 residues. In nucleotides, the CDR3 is TGCGCCAGCAGCCCCGGGAGGGGGAAATATGGCTACACCTTC. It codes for CASSPGRGKYGYTF.

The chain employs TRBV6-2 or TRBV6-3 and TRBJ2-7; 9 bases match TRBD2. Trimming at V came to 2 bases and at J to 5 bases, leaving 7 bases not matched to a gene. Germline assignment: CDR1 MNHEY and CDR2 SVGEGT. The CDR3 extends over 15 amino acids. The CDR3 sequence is CASSYRLAGYHEQYF. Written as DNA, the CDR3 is TGTGCCAGCAGTTACAGGCTAGCGGGGTACCACGAGCAGTACTTC.

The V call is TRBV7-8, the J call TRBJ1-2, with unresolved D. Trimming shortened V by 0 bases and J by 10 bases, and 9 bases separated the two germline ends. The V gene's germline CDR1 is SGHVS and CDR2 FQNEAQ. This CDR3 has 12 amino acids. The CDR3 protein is CASSLARDYYTF. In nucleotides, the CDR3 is TGTGCCAGCAGCTTAGCAAGAGATTACTACACCTTC.

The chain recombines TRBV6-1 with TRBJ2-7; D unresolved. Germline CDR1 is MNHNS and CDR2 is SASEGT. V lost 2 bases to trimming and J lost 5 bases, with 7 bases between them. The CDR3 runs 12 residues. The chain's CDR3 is CASSETIDEQYF. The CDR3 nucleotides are TGTGCCAGCAGTGAAACTATAGACGAGCAGTACTTC.

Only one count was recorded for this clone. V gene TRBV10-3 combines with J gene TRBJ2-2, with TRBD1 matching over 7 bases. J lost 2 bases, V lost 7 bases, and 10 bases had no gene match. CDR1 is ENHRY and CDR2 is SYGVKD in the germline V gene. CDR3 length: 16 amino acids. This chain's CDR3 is CAIKGAGTDNTGELFF. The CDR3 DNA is TGTGCCATCAAGGGGGCCGGGACGGATAACACCGGGGAGCTGTTTTTT.

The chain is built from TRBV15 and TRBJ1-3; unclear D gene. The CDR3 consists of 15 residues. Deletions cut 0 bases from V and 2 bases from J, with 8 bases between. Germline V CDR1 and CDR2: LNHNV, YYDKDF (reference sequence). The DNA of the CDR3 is TGTGCCACCAGCAGAGACGCTAACCCTGGAAACACCATATATTTT. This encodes CATSRDANPGNTIYF.

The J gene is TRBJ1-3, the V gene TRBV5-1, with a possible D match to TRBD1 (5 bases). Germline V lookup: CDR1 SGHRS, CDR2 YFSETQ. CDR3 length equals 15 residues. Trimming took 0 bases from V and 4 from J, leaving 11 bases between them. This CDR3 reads CASSLDGATGNTIYF. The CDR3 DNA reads TGCGCCAGCAGCTTGGATGGGGCCACGGGAAACACCATATATTTT.

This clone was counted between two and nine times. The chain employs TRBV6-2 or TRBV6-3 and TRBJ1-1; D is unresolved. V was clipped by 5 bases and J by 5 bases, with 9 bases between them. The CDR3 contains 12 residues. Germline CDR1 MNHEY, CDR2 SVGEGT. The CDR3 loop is CASSPGSTEAFF. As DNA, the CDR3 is TGTGCCAGCAGTCCAGGCTCGACTGAAGCTTTCTTT.

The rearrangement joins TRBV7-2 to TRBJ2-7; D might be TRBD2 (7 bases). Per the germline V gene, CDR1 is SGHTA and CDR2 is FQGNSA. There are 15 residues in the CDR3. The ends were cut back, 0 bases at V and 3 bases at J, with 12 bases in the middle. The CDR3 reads CASSLAGGGDYEQYF. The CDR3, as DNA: TGTGCCAGCAGCTTAGCGGGCGGGGGCGACTACGAGCAGTACTTC.

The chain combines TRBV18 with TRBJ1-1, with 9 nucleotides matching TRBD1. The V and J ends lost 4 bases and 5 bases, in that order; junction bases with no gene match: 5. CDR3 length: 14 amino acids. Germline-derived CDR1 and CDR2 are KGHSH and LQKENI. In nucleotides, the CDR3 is TGTGCCAGCTCACTAGGACAGGGGATGACTGAAGCTTTCTTT. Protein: CASSLGQGMTEAFF.

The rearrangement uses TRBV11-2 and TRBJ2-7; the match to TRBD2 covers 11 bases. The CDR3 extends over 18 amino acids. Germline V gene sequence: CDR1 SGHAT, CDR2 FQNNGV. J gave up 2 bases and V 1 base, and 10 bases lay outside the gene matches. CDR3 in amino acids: CASSLVLAGGPTTYEQYF. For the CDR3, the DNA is TGTGCCAGCAGCTTAGTATTAGCGGGGGGGCCGACAACCTACGAGCAGTACTTC. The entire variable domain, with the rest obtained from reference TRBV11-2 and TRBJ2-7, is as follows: EAGVAQSPRYKIIEKRQSVAFWCNPISGHATLYWYQQILGQGPKLLIQFQNNGVVDDSQLPKDRFSAERLKGVDSTLKIQPAKLEDSAVYLCASSLVLAGGPTTYEQYFGPGTRLTVT.

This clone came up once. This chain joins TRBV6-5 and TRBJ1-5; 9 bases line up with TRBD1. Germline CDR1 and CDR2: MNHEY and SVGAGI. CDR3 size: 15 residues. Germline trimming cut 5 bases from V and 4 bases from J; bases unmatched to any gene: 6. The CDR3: CASSIDRGMNQPQHF. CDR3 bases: TGTGCCAGCAGTATTGACAGGGGGATGAATCAGCCCCAGCATTTT.

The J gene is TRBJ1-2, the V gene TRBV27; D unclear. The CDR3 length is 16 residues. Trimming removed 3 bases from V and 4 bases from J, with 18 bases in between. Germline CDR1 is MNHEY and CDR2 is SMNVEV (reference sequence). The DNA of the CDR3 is TGTGCCAGCAGTTTCGATCACGGAGCCCGTCGCTATGGCTACACCTTC. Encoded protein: CASSFDHGARRYGYTF.

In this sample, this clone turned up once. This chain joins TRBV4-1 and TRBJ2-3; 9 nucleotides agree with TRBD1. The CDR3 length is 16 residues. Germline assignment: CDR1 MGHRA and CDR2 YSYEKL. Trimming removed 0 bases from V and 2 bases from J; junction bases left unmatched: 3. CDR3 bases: TGCGCCAGCAGCCAAGATTGGGACAGGGCCACAGATACGCAGTATTTT. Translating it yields CASSQDWDRATDTQYF.

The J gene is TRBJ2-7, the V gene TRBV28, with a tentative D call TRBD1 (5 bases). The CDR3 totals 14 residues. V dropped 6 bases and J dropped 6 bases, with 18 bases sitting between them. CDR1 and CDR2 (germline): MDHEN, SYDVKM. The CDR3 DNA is TGTGCCAGCAGATCCAGGGTTTTATCTCGCGAGCAGTACTTC. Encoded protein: CASRSRVLSREQYF.

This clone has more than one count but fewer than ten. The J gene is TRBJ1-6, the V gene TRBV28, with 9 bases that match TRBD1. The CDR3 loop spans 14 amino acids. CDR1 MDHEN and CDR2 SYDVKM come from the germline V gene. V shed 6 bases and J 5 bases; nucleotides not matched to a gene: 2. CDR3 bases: TGTGCCAGCAGATGGACAGGGGATAATTCACCCCTCCACTTT. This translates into CASRWTGDNSPLHF. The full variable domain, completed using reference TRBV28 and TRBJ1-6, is DVKVTQSSRYLVKRTGEKVFLECVQDMDHENMFWYRQDPGLGLRLIYFSYDVKMKEKGDIPEGYSVSREKKERFSLILESASTNQTSMYLCASRWTGDNSPLHFGNGTRLTVT.

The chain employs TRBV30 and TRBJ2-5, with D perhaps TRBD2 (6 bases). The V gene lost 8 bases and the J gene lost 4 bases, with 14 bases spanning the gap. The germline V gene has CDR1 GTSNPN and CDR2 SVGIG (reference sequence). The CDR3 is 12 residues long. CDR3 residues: CALDGSRETQYF. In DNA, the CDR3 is TGTGCCCTTGACGGGAGTAGAGAGACCCAGTACTTC.

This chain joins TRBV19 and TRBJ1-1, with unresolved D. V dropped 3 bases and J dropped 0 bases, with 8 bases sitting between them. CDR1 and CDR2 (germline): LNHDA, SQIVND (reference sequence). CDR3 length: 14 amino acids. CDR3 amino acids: CASSINSLNTEAFF. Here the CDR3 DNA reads TGTGCCAGTAGTATTAATAGCTTGAACACTGAAGCTTTCTTT. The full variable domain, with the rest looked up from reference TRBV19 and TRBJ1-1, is DGGITQSPKYLFRKEGQNVTLSCEQNLNHDAMYWYRQDPGQGLRLIYYSQIVNDFQKGDIAEGYSVSREKKESFPLTVTSAQKNPTAFYLCASSINSLNTEAFFGQGTRLTVV.

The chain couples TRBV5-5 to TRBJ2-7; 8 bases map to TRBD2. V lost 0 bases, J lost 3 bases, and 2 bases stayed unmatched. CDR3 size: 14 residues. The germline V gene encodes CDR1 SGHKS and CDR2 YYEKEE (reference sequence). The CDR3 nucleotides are TGTGCCAGCAGCTTGGGGGCGGGAGGCTACGAGCAGTACTTC. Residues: CASSLGAGGYEQYF.

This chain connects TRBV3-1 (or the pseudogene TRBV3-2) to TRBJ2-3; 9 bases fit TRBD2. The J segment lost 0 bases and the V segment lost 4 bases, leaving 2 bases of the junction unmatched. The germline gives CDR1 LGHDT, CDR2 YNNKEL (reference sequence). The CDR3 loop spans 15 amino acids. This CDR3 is CASSPLAGSTDTQYF. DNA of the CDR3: TGTGCCAGCAGCCCCCTAGCGGGGAGCACAGATACGCAGTATTTT.

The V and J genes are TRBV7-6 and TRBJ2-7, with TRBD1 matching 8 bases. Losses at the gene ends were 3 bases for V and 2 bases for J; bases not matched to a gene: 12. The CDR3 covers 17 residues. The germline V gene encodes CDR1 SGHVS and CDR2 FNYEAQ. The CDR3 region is CASSLTGAGGRAYEQYF. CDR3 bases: TGTGCCAGCAGCTTGACAGGGGCCGGAGGCCGAGCCTACGAGCAGTACTTC.

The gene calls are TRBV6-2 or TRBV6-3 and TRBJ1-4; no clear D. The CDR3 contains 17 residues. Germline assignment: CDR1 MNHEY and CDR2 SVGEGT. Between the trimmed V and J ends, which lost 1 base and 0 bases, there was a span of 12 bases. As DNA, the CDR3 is TGTGCCAGCAGTTACTTTCTCGACGGGACAACTAATGAAAAACTGTTTTTT. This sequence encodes CASSYFLDGTTNEKLFF.

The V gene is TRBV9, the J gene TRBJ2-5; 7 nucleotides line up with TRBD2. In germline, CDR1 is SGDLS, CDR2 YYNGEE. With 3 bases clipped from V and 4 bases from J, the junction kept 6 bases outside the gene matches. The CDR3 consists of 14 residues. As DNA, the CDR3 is TGTGCCAGCAGCGGGGAGGGCCGAGTAGAGACCCAGTACTTC. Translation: CASSGEGRVETQYF.